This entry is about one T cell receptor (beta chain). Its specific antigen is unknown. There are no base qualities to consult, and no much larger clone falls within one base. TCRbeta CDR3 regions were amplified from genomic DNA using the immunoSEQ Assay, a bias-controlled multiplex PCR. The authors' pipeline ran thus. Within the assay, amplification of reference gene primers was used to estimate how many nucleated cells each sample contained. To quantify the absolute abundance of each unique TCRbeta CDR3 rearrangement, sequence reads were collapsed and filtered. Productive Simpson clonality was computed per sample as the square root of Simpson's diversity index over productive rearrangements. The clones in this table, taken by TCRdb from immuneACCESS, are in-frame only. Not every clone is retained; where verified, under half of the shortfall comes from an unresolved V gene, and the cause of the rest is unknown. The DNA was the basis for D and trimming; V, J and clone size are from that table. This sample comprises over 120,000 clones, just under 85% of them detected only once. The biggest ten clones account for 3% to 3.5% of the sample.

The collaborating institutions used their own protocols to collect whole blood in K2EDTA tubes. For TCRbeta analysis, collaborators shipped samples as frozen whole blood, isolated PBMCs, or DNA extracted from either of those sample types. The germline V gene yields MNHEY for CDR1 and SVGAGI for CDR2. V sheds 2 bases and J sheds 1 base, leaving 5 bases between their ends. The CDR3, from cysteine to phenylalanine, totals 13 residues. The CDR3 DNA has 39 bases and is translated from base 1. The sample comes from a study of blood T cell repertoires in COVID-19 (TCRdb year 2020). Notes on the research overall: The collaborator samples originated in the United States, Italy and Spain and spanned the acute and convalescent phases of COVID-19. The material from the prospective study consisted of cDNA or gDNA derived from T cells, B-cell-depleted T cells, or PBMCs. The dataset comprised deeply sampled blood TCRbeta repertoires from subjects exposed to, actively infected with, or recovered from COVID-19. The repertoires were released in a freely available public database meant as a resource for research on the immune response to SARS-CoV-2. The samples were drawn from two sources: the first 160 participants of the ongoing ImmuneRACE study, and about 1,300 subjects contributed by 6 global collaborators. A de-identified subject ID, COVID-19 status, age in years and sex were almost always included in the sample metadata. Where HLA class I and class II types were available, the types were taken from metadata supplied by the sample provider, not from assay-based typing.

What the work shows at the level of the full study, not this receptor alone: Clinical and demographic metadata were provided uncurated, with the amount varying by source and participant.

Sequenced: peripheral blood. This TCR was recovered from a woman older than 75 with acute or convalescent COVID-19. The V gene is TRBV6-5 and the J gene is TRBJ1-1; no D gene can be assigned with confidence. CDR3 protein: CASSYNRNTEAFF. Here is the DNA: TGTGCCAGCAGTTACAACAGGAACACTGAAGCTTTCTTT.